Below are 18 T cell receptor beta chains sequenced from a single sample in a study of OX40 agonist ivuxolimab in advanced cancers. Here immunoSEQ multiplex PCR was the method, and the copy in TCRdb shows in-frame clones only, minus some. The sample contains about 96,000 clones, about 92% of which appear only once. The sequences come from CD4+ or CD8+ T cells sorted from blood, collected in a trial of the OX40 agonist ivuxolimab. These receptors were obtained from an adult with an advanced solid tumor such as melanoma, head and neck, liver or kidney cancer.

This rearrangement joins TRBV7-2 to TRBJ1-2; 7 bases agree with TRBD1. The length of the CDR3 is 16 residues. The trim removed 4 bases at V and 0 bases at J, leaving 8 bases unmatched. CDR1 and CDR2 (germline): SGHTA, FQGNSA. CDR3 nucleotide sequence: TGTGCCAGCAGCTCCGCCCGACAGGGCGCTAACTATGGCTACACCTTC. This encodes CASSSARQGANYGYTF. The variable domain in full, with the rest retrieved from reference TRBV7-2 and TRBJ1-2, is GAGVSQSPSNKVTEKGKDVELRCDPISGHTALYWYRQSLGQGLEFLIYFQGNSAPDKSGLPSDRFSAERTGGSVSTLTIQRTQQEDSAVYLCASSSARQGANYGYTFGSGTRLTVV.

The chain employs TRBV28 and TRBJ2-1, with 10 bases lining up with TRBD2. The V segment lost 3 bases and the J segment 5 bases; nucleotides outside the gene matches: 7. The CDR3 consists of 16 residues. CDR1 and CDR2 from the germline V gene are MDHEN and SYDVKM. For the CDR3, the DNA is TGTGCCAGCAGTTTTTGGCTAGCGGGGGCCAACAATGAGCAGTTCTTC. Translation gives CASSFWLAGANNEQFF. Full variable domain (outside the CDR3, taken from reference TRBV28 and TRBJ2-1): DVKVTQSSRYLVKRTGEKVFLECVQDMDHENMFWYRQDPGLGLRLIYFSYDVKMKEKGDIPEGYSVSREKKERFSLILESASTNQTSMYLCASSFWLAGANNEQFFGPGTRLTVL.

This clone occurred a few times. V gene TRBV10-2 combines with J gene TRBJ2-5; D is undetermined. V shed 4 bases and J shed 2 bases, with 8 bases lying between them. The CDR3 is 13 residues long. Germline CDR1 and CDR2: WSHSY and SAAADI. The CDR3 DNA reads TGCGCCAGCAGTGTTCCCGGGCAAGAGACCCAGTACTTC. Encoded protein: CASSVPGQETQYF.

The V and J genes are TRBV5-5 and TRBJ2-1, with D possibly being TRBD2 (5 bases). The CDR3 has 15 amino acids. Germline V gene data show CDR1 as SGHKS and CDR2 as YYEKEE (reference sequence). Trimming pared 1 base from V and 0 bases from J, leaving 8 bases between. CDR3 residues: CASSLRGSSYNEQFF. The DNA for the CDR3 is TGTGCCAGCAGCTTGCGGGGAAGCTCCTACAATGAGCAGTTCTTC.

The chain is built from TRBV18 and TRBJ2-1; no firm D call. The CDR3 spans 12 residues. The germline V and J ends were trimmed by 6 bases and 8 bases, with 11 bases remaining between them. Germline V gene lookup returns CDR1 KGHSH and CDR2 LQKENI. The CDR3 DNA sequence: TGTGCCAGCTCTCTGTTCTCCGATGAGCAGTTCTTC. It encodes CASSLFSDEQFF.

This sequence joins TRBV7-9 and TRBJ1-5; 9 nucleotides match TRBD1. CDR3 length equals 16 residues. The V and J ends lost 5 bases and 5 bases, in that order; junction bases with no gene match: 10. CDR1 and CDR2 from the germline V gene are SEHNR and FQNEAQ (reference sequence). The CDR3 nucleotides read TGTGCCAGCAGCCCTGGGACAGGGAGGTTGGATCAGCCCCAGCATTTT. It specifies CASSPGTGRLDQPQHF.

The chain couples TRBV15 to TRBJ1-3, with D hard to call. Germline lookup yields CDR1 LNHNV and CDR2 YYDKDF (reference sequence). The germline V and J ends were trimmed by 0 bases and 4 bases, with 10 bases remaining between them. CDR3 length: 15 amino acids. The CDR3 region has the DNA TGTGCCACCAGCAGAGATCGGGTCTCAGGAAACACCATATATTTT. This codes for CATSRDRVSGNTIYF.

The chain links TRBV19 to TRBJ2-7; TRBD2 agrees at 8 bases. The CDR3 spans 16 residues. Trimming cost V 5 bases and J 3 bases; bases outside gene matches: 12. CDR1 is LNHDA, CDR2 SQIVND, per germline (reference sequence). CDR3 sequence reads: CASSGGGRTANYEQYF. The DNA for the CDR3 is TGTGCCAGTAGTGGCGGGGGGAGGACTGCAAACTACGAGCAGTACTTC.

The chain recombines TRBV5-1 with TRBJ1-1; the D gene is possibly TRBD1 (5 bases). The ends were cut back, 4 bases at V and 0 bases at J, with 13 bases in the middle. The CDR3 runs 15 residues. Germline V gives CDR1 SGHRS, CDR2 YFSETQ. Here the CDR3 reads CASSPTPGLNTEAFF. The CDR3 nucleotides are TGCGCCAGCAGCCCTACCCCGGGACTGAACACTGAAGCTTTCTTT.

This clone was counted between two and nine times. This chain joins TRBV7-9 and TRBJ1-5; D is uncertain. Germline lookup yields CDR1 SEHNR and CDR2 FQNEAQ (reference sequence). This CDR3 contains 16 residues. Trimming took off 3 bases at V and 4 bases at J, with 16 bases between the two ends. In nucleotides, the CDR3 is TGTGCCAGCAGCTTTTCAGATGGCCCCGTTAATCAGCCCCAGCATTTT. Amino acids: CASSFSDGPVNQPQHF.

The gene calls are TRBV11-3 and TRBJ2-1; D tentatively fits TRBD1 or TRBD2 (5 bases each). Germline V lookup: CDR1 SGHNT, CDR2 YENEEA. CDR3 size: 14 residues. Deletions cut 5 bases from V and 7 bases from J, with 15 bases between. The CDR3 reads CASSTGRRGNEQFF. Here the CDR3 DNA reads TGTGCCAGCAGCACGGGACGCCGGGGTAATGAGCAGTTCTTC. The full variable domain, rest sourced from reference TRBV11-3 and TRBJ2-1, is EAGVVQSPRYKIIEKKQPVAFWCNPISGHNTLYWYLQNLGQGPELLIRYENEEAVDDSQLPKDRFSAERLKGVDSTLKIQPAELGDSAVYLCASSTGRRGNEQFFGPGTRLTVL.

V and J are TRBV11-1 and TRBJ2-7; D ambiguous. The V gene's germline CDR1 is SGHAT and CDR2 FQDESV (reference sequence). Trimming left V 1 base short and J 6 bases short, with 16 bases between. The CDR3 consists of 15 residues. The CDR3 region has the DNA TGTGCCAGCAGCTTAGTGGCGTCGGTGGAAACCGAGCAGTACTTC. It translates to CASSLVASVETEQYF.

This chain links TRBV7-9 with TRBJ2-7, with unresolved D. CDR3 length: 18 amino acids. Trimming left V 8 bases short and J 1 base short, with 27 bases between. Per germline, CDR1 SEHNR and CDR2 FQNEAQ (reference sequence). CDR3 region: CASPHPSPGHETSYEQYF. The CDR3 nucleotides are TGTGCCAGCCCCCACCCCTCCCCGGGCCATGAAACGTCCTACGAGCAGTACTTC.

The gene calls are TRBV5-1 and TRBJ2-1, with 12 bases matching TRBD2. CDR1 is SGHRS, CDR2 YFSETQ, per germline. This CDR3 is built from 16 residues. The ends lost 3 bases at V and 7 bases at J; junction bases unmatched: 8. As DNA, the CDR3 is TGCGCCAGCAGCTACACTAGCGGGAGGCTTGGGAATGAGCAGTTCTTC. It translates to CASSYTSGRLGNEQFF.

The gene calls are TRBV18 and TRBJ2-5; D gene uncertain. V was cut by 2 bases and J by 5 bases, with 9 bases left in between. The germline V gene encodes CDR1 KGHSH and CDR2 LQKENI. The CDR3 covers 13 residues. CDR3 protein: CASSPAGSETQYF. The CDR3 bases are TGTGCCAGCTCACCAGCAGGATCGGAGACCCAGTACTTC.

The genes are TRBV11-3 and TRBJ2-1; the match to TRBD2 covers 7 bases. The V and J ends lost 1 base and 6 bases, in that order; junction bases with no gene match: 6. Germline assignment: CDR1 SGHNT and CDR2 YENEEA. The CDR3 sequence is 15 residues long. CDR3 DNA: TGTGCCAGCAGCTTAGGTGCGGGAGTAGGCAATGAGCAGTTCTTC. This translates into CASSLGAGVGNEQFF.

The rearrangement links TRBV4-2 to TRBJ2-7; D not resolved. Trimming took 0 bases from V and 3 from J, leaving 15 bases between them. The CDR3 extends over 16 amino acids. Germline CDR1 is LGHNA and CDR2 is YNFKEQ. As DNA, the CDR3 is TGTGCCAGCAGCCAAGAGGGCTTTCTAGATAGCTACGAGCAGTACTTC. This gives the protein CASSQEGFLDSYEQYF.

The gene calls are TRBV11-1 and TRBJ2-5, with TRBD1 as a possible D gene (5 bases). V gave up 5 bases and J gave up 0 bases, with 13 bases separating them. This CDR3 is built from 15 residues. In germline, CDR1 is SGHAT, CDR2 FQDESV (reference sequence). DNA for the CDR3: TGTGCCAGCAGCCGAAAAGGACACTACCAAGAGACCCAGTACTTC. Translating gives CASSRKGHYQETQYF.